The 5 T cell receptor beta chains reported below all come from one sample, sequenced in a study of T cell repertoires in cytomegalovirus infection. TCRdb re-derived calls from the reads in MiXCR, one entry per CDR3 protein. The profile shows approximately 320,000 distinct CDR3 sequences, 9% to 9.5% of them singletons. The sample taken for sequencing was PBMCs. The receptors were sampled from a human donor in good health (CMV status not recorded). Some clones in this sample may be carry-over from other donors' samples.

This clonotype occurred a few times. This chain uses TRBV7-9 with TRBJ1-5; D possibly corresponds to TRBD1 (5 bases). Germline CDR1 SEHNR, CDR2 FQNEAQ (reference sequence). The CDR3 extends over 16 amino acids. The germline V and J ends were trimmed by 5 bases and 0 bases, with 14 bases remaining between them. CDR3 in amino acids: CASSPGDSHSNQPQHF. DNA for the CDR3: TGTGCCAGCAGCCCAGGAGACAGCCATAGCAATCAGCCCCAGCATTTT.

This clonotype occurred many times. V and J are TRBV7-2 and TRBJ2-5; TRBD2 matches at 7 bases. V lost 5 bases, J lost 5 bases, and 11 bases stayed unmatched. Germline V gene sequence: CDR1 SGHTA, CDR2 FQGNSA. The CDR3 covers 15 residues. The CDR3 is CASSALARSVETQYF. CDR3 DNA: TGTGCCAGCAGCGCACTAGCGCGATCTGTGGAGACCCAGTACTTC.

This clonotype was observed at least ten times. The chain is built from TRBV5-6 and TRBJ1-1, with D possibly being TRBD1 (5 bases). This CDR3 contains 15 residues. Germline V gives CDR1 SGHDT, CDR2 YYEEEE. V lost 1 base, J lost 4 bases, and 14 bases lay in between. The CDR3 loop is CASSLRDPRRTEAFF. The DNA for the CDR3 is TGTGCCAGCAGCTTGAGGGACCCGAGGCGCACTGAAGCTTTCTTT.

This clonotype was observed a few times. V gene TRBV7-9 combines with J gene TRBJ1-6, with a tentative D call TRBD1 (5 bases). Per germline, CDR1 SEHNR and CDR2 FQNEAQ (reference sequence). The CDR3 has 15 amino acids. Trimming took off 3 bases at V and 6 bases at J, with 12 bases between the two ends. The CDR3 DNA follows: TGTGCCAGCAGCTTGGGTGGGGACGGTAATTCACCCCTCCACTTT. Translation: CASSLGGDGNSPLHF.

The chain is built from TRBV7-2 and TRBJ2-4; weak D call: TRBD2 (6 bases). CDR1 and CDR2 from the germline V gene are SGHTA and FQGNSA. V was clipped by 5 bases and J by 1 base, with 12 bases between them. The CDR3 has 15 amino acids. CDR3 DNA sequence: TGTGCCAGCAGCCTCGGCGGGGCTGCCAAAAACATTCAGTACTTC. Amino acids: CASSLGGAAKNIQYF.